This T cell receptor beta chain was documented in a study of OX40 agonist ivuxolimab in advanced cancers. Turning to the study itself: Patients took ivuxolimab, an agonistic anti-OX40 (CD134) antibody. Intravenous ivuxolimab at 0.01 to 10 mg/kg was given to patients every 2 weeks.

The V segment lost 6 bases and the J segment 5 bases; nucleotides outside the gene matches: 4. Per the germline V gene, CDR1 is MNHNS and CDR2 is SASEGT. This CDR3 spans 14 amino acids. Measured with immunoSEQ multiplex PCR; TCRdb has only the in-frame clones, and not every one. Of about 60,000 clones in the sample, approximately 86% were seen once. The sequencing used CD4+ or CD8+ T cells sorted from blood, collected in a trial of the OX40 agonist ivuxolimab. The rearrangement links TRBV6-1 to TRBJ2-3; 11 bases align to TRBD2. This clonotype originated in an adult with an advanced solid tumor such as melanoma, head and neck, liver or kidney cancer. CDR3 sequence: CASRLAGEGDTQYF. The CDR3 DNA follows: TGTGCCAGCAGACTAGCGGGAGAAGGAGATACGCAGTATTTT.